The rows below give T cell receptor beta chains drawn from one sample of a study of CD8 T cells in ankylosing spondylitis. TCRdb reprocessed the 5' RACE reads via MiXCR and lists one record per CDR3 protein. The data contain around 39,000 distinct CDR3 sequences, 13% of them singletons. The source material was synovial fluid, either unsorted or a sorted T cell fraction (not recorded which). The receptors were gathered from a male donor with ankylosing spondylitis. Each CDR3 is given with its conserved first and last residue. A D gene is named only where the DNA matches it firmly. Only part of the rows carry a size: once, few, many, or a class if the clone is expanded.

D gene: TRBD2; J gene: TRBJ2-3; clone size: .; V gene: TRBV5-4; CDR3 protein: CASSSGTSGRLGTDTQYF; CDR3 DNA: TGTGCCAGCAGCAGCGGGACTAGCGGGAGATTGGGGACAGATACGCAGTATTTT
D gene: .; J gene: TRBJ2-7; clone size: few; V gene: TRBV12-3/TRBV12-4; CDR3 protein: CASSLVGGAYEQYF; CDR3 DNA: TGTGCCAGCAGTTTAGTAGGCGGAGCTTACGAGCAGTACTTC
D gene: TRBD2; J gene: TRBJ2-7; clone size: .; V gene: TRBV5-1; CDR3 protein: CASSLSSGRGYEQYF; CDR3 DNA: TGCGCCAGCAGCTTGAGTAGCGGGAGGGGCTACGAGCAGTACTTC
D gene: TRBD1; J gene: TRBJ2-5; clone size: .; V gene: TRBV4-1; CDR3 protein: CASSLWDRGETQYF; CDR3 DNA: TGCGCCAGCAGCCTATGGGACAGGGGAGAGACCCAGTACTTC
D gene: .; J gene: TRBJ2-7; clone size: .; V gene: TRBV7-8; CDR3 protein: CASSPGVGRNPSYEQYF; CDR3 DNA: TGTGCCAGCAGCCCCGGAGTAGGCAGAAATCCCTCCTACGAGCAGTACTTC
D gene: TRBD2; J gene: TRBJ2-5; clone size: many; V gene: TRBV4-2; CDR3 protein: CASSQPGLAGGEQETQYF; CDR3 DNA: TGTGCCAGCAGCCAACCCGGACTAGCGGGAGGTGAACAAGAGACCCAGTACTTC
D gene: .; J gene: TRBJ2-7; clone size: many; V gene: TRBV20-1; CDR3 protein: CSASGLDYYEQYF; CDR3 DNA: TGCAGTGCTAGCGGTCTCGATTACTACGAGCAGTACTTC
D gene: .; J gene: TRBJ1-1; clone size: .; V gene: TRBV27; CDR3 protein: CASSLYHFNGRNTEAFF; CDR3 DNA: TGTGCCAGCAGTTTGTACCATTTTAACGGCAGAAACACTGAAGCTTTCTTT
D gene: .; J gene: TRBJ1-1; clone size: many; V gene: TRBV7-9; CDR3 protein: CASSLPGVPTEAFF; CDR3 DNA: TGTGCCAGCAGCTTACCAGGGGTACCCACTGAAGCTTTCTTT
D gene: .; J gene: TRBJ2-5; clone size: .; V gene: TRBV11-2; CDR3 protein: CASSLGPRQETQYF; CDR3 DNA: TGTGCCAGCAGCTTAGGGCCGAGGCAAGAGACCCAGTACTTC
D gene: .; J gene: TRBJ2-1; clone size: many; V gene: TRBV11-2; CDR3 protein: CASSPTRTDYNEQFF; CDR3 DNA: TGTGCCAGCAGCCCGACCCGGACTGATTACAATGAGCAGTTCTTC
D gene: .; J gene: TRBJ2-7; clone size: .; V gene: TRBV9; CDR3 protein: CASSVGGKIYEQYF; CDR3 DNA: TGTGCCAGCAGCGTCGGCGGGAAGATCTACGAGCAGTACTTC
D gene: .; J gene: TRBJ2-1; clone size: .; V gene: TRBV15; CDR3 protein: CATSRALRPDNNEQFF; CDR3 DNA: TGTGCCACCAGCAGAGCACTGCGACCCGACAACAATGAGCAGTTCTTC
D gene: TRBD2; J gene: TRBJ2-1; clone size: many; V gene: TRBV20-1; CDR3 protein: CSARGLAAGDWNEQFF; CDR3 DNA: TGCAGTGCTAGAGGTCTAGCGGCAGGAGATTGGAATGAGCAGTTCTTC
D gene: TRBD1; J gene: TRBJ2-7; clone size: many; V gene: TRBV7-8; CDR3 protein: CASTHMAGGEGDPFYEQYF; CDR3 DNA: TGTGCCAGCACCCACATGGCAGGGGGCGAAGGAGATCCCTTTTACGAGCAGTACTTC
D gene: .; J gene: TRBJ1-1; clone size: .; V gene: TRBV6-1; CDR3 protein: CASTNPLGAENTEAFF; CDR3 DNA: TGTGCCAGCACCAATCCACTAGGGGCGGAGAACACTGAAGCTTTCTTT
D gene: TRBD1; J gene: TRBJ2-7; clone size: many; V gene: TRBV7-9; CDR3 protein: CASSPRDRGSYEQYF; CDR3 DNA: TGTGCCAGCAGCCCCCGGGACAGGGGTTCCTACGAGCAGTACTTC
D gene: .; J gene: TRBJ1-1; clone size: few; V gene: TRBV10-2; CDR3 protein: CASSGLGGRFMNTEAFF; CDR3 DNA: TGCGCCAGCAGTGGCCTGGGCGGCCGATTCATGAACACTGAAGCTTTCTTT
D gene: .; J gene: TRBJ2-4; clone size: .; V gene: TRBV7-9; CDR3 protein: CASSPGDIQYF; CDR3 DNA: TGTGCCAGCAGCCCGGGGGACATTCAGTACTTC
D gene: TRBD2; J gene: TRBJ2-3; clone size: many; V gene: TRBV23-1; CDR3 protein: CASSQRGGTDTQYF; CDR3 DNA: TGCGCCAGCAGTCAGCGGGGGGGCACAGATACGCAGTATTTT
D gene: TRBD2; J gene: TRBJ2-1; clone size: many; V gene: TRBV5-1; CDR3 protein: CASSLSSGGLYNEQFF; CDR3 DNA: TGCGCCAGCAGCTTGTCGAGCGGGGGGCTCTACAATGAGCAGTTCTTC
D gene: .; J gene: TRBJ1-1; clone size: many; V gene: TRBV5-1; CDR3 protein: CASSLGEVTEAFF; CDR3 DNA: TGCGCCAGCAGCTTAGGGGAGGTCACTGAAGCTTTCTTT
D gene: TRBD1; J gene: TRBJ2-2; clone size: .; V gene: TRBV25-1; CDR3 protein: CASRDRGTGELFF; CDR3 DNA: TGTGCCAGCAGGGACAGGGGAACCGGGGAGCTGTTTTTT
D gene: TRBD1; J gene: TRBJ1-4; clone size: few; V gene: TRBV4-1; CDR3 protein: CASSLPPGQLLNEKLFF; CDR3 DNA: TGCGCCAGCAGCTTACCACCGGGACAGCTTTTAAATGAAAAACTGTTTTTT
D gene: TRBD2; J gene: TRBJ2-7; clone size: many; V gene: TRBV28; CDR3 protein: CASSFRGLAGYEQYF; CDR3 DNA: TGTGCCAGCAGTTTCCGAGGACTAGCGGGCTACGAGCAGTACTTC
D gene: TRBD1; J gene: TRBJ2-3; clone size: many; V gene: TRBV12-3/TRBV12-4; CDR3 protein: CACSFRVGTGGGTDTQYF; CDR3 DNA: TGTGCCTGCAGTTTTCGGGTAGGGACAGGCGGAGGCACAGATACGCAGTATTTT
D gene: .; J gene: TRBJ2-7; clone size: .; V gene: TRBV5-1; CDR3 protein: CASSLVGGPYEQYF; CDR3 DNA: TGCGCCAGCAGCTTGGTGGGGGGACCCTACGAGCAGTACTTC
D gene: TRBD1; J gene: TRBJ2-7; clone size: .; V gene: TRBV20-1; CDR3 protein: CSATGQGTPLEQYF; CDR3 DNA: TGCAGTGCTACGGGACAGGGGACACCCCTCGAGCAGTACTTC
D gene: .; J gene: TRBJ2-5; clone size: .; V gene: TRBV14; CDR3 protein: CASSQDRMMIWETQYF; CDR3 DNA: TGTGCCAGCAGCCAAGATCGGATGATGATTTGGGAGACCCAGTACTTC
D gene: .; J gene: TRBJ2-6; clone size: .; V gene: TRBV5-1; CDR3 protein: CASTVYAGANVLTF; CDR3 DNA: TGCGCCAGCACCGTCTATGCTGGGGCCAACGTCCTGACTTTC
D gene: TRBD1; J gene: TRBJ1-2; clone size: .; V gene: TRBV9; CDR3 protein: CASSLRTGGNYGYTF; CDR3 DNA: TGTGCCAGCAGCTTAAGGACAGGGGGCAACTATGGCTACACCTTC
D gene: .; J gene: TRBJ1-5; clone size: .; V gene: TRBV7-6; CDR3 protein: CASSLGPGDQPQHF; CDR3 DNA: TGTGCCAGCAGCTTAGGCCCGGGGGATCAGCCCCAGCATTTT
D gene: .; J gene: TRBJ1-2; clone size: few; V gene: TRBV4-3; CDR3 protein: CASSQHLSYGYTF; CDR3 DNA: TGCGCCAGCAGCCAGCACTTATCCTATGGCTACACCTTC
D gene: .; J gene: TRBJ1-3; clone size: .; V gene: TRBV4-3; CDR3 protein: CASSHILGTSGNTIYF; CDR3 DNA: TGCGCCAGCAGCCATATTCTCGGGACCTCTGGAAACACCATATATTTT
D gene: .; J gene: TRBJ2-1; clone size: many; V gene: TRBV29-1; CDR3 protein: CSVEGGPEEQFF; CDR3 DNA: TGCAGCGTTGAAGGGGGTCCGGAAGAGCAGTTCTTC
D gene: .; J gene: TRBJ2-6; clone size: .; V gene: TRBV4-3; CDR3 protein: CASSQDLSSGANVLTF; CDR3 DNA: TGCGCCAGCAGCCAAGATTTAAGCTCTGGGGCCAACGTCCTGACTTTC
D gene: TRBD2; J gene: TRBJ2-1; clone size: .; V gene: TRBV20-1; CDR3 protein: CSARVLNVLAGLSYNEQFF; CDR3 DNA: TGCAGTGCTAGAGTCCTAAACGTTCTAGCGGGTCTCTCCTACAATGAGCAGTTCTTC
D gene: TRBD1; J gene: TRBJ2-2; clone size: few; V gene: TRBV27; CDR3 protein: CASSDGQGTTGELFF; CDR3 DNA: TGTGCCAGCAGTGACGGACAGGGTACAACCGGGGAGCTGTTTTTT
D gene: .; J gene: TRBJ1-1; clone size: few; V gene: TRBV27; CDR3 protein: CASSLSLKNTEAFF; CDR3 DNA: TGTGCCAGCAGTTTATCCCTCAAGAACACTGAAGCTTTCTTT
D gene: .; J gene: TRBJ1-2; clone size: many; V gene: TRBV6-2/TRBV6-3; CDR3 protein: CASSNQGKYGYTF; CDR3 DNA: TGTGCCAGCAGTAACCAGGGGAAGTATGGCTACACCTTC
D gene: .; J gene: TRBJ2-2; clone size: .; V gene: TRBV11-2; CDR3 protein: CASSQNTPTVANTGELFF; CDR3 DNA: TGTGCCAGCAGCCAAAATACCCCTACAGTGGCGAACACCGGGGAGCTGTTTTTT
D gene: .; J gene: TRBJ2-7; clone size: .; V gene: TRBV6-2/TRBV6-3; CDR3 protein: CASSYGRAEGSSYEQYF; CDR3 DNA: TGTGCCAGCAGTTACGGTAGGGCGGAGGGAAGCTCCTACGAGCAGTACTTC
D gene: .; J gene: TRBJ2-6; clone size: many; V gene: TRBV18; CDR3 protein: CASSAVSGANVLTF; CDR3 DNA: TGTGCCAGCTCAGCCGTTTCTGGGGCCAACGTCCTGACTTTC
D gene: .; J gene: TRBJ2-3; clone size: few; V gene: TRBV5-1; CDR3 protein: CASSPLGASITDTQYF; CDR3 DNA: TGCGCCAGCAGCCCCCTGGGAGCCTCCATCACAGATACGCAGTATTTT
D gene: .; J gene: TRBJ1-5; clone size: .; V gene: TRBV12-3/TRBV12-4; CDR3 protein: CASSLPPQPQHF; CDR3 DNA: TGTGCCAGCAGTTTACCGCCTCAGCCCCAGCATTTT